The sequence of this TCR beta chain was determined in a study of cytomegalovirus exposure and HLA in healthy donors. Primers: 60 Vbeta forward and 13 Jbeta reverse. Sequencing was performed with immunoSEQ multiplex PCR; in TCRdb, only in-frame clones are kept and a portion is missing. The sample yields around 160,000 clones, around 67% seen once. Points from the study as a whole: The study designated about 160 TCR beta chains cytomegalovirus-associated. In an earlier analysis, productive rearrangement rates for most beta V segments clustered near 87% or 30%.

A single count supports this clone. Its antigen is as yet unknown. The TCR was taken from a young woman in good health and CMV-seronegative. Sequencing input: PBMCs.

CDR3 sequence reads: CASPLRDRDTGELFF. In nucleotides, the CDR3 is TGTGCCAGCCCTCTTAGAGACAGGGATACCGGGGAGCTGTTTTTT. The V and J genes are TRBV21-1 and TRBJ2-2; the table calls TRBD1, which could not be checked here. TRBV21-1 is recorded as a pseudogene. The CDR3 has 15 amino acids.